Below, 23 T cell receptor beta chains from the same sample are listed, as sequenced in a study of T cell responses to AZD1222 COVID-19 vaccine. Clones were sequenced by immunoSEQ multiplex PCR, and TCRdb holds only the in-frame ones, with some missing. The table records approximately 130,000 clones, around 89% of them present only once. This material consisted of peripheral blood, taken on day 0 of MenACWY control vaccination. The source is an adult in good health.

The chain recombines TRBV2 with TRBJ1-4; TRBD1 agrees at 9 bases. CDR1 and CDR2 (germline): SNHLY, FYNNEI. This CDR3 has 15 residues. The junction had 5 bases not matched to a gene; V was cut back by 3 bases and J by 6 bases. The CDR3 DNA reads as TGTGCCAGCAGTGACGGCACAGGGGGCTATGAAAAACTGTTTTTT. As protein: CASSDGTGGYEKLFF.

The rearrangement uses TRBV3-1 (or the pseudogene TRBV3-2) and TRBJ2-3, with TRBD2 matching over 11 bases. Per the germline V gene, CDR1 is LGHDT and CDR2 is YNNKEL (reference sequence). CDR3 size: 13 residues. Losses at the gene ends were 7 bases for V and 6 bases for J; bases not matched to a gene: 3. CDR3 sequence (DNA): TGTGCCAGCACTCTAGCGGGAGGCGATACGCAGTATTTT. It yields the protein CASTLAGGDTQYF.

This clone came up once. The chain links TRBV20-1 to TRBJ1-5; unclear D gene. The CDR3 contains 12 residues. CDR1 DFQATT and CDR2 SNEGSKA come from the germline V gene (reference sequence). With 3 bases removed from V and 1 base from J, the gap between germline ends came to 4 bases. CDR3 residues: CSASASNQPQHF. CDR3 sequence (DNA): TGCAGTGCTAGTGCGAGCAATCAGCCCCAGCATTTT.

The gene calls are TRBV11-3 and TRBJ2-7; D is perhaps TRBD2 (5 bases). Trimming cost V 0 bases and J 2 bases, with 8 bases left between them. The CDR3 runs 14 residues. Germline lookup yields CDR1 SGHNT and CDR2 YENEEA. Here the CDR3 DNA reads TGTGCCAGCAGCTTAGACGGAGGAGCCTACGAGCAGTACTTC. Its translation: CASSLDGGAYEQYF.

The chain has TRBV7-2 and TRBJ1-5; maybe TRBD1 (6 bases). V was shortened by 5 bases and J by 7 bases, with 12 bases between the two germline ends. CDR3 length: 13 amino acids. Germline CDR1 is SGHTA and CDR2 is FQGNSA. The DNA of the CDR3 is TGTGCCAGCAGCGGGGACATATGGCAGCCCCAGCATTTT. Translating gives CASSGDIWQPQHF.

This chain connects TRBV6-5 to TRBJ1-2, with D possibly matching TRBD1 (5 bases). V shed 6 bases and J shed 8 bases, with 16 bases lying between them. From germline, CDR1 is MNHEY and CDR2 SVGAGI. The CDR3 sequence is 13 residues long. CDR3: CASRNRQGAGYTF. DNA for the CDR3: TGTGCCAGCAGAAACCGCCAGGGCGCAGGCTACACCTTC.

This chain joins TRBV18 and TRBJ2-5; 7 positions match TRBD1. The CDR3 runs to 15 residues. The V and J ends lost 8 bases and 2 bases, in that order; junction bases with no gene match: 11. The germline gives CDR1 KGHSH, CDR2 LQKENI. CDR3 in amino acids: CASETLGDRQETQYF. The DNA of the CDR3 is TGTGCCAGCGAGACGCTAGGGGACAGACAAGAGACCCAGTACTTC.

The genes are TRBV11-3 and TRBJ2-7; D possibly matches TRBD1 or TRBD2 (6 bases each). This CDR3 contains 17 residues. Germline V CDR1 and CDR2: SGHNT, YENEEA. V shed 0 bases and J shed 5 bases, with 20 bases lying between them. The CDR3 DNA sequence: TGTGCCAGCAGCTTAGATGGGTCTCGGAGGGGGTATGACGAGCAGTACTTC. Its protein is CASSLDGSRRGYDEQYF.

The chain joins TRBV5-4 to TRBJ2-7, with D maybe TRBD1 (6 bases). The CDR3 totals 13 residues. Trimming left V 4 bases short and J 4 bases short, with 12 bases between. Germline V gene sequence: CDR1 SGHNT, CDR2 YYREEE (reference sequence). CDR3 DNA sequence: TGTGCCAGCAGCGAGCTAGGGGGATACGAGCAGTACTTC. This gives the protein CASSELGGYEQYF.

The V gene is TRBV2, the J gene TRBJ2-5; no clear D gene. CDR3 length: 13 residues. Trimming took off 7 bases at V and 5 bases at J, with 14 bases between the two ends. Germline V gene data show CDR1 as SNHLY and CDR2 as FYNNEI. The CDR3 coding sequence is TGTGCCAGCAAATTTGGGGTAGGGGAGACCCAGTACTTC. Translating gives CASKFGVGETQYF.

The J gene is TRBJ1-2, the V gene TRBV12-3 or TRBV12-4; a weak D match, TRBD1 (6 bases). This CDR3 has 13 amino acids. Trimming shortened V by 5 bases and J by 1 base, and 8 bases separated the two germline ends. The CDR3 sequence is CASSGGGNYGYTF. The CDR3 DNA follows: TGTGCCAGCAGTGGGGGCGGTAACTATGGCTACACCTTC.

The chain carries TRBV6-6 and TRBJ2-7, with 12 bases that match TRBD1. CDR1 is MNHNY, CDR2 SVGAGI, per germline (reference sequence). Trimming took 7 bases from V and 7 from J; bases not matched to a gene: 8. This CDR3 has 14 amino acids. CDR3 sequence (DNA): TGTGCCAGCACAAGGGGACAGGGGGCTGGGGAGCAGTACTTC. Protein product: CASTRGQGAGEQYF.

The rearrangement uses TRBV2 and TRBJ1-1; TRBD1 agrees at 7 bases. The CDR3 contains 14 residues. The germline gives CDR1 SNHLY, CDR2 FYNNEI. Trimming removed 8 bases from V and 4 bases from J; junction bases left unmatched: 10. The CDR3 region has the DNA TGTGCCAGCCGAGGGACAGATCAGGCCACTGAAGCTTTCTTT. This codes for CASRGTDQATEAFF. Full variable domain (remainder filled in from reference TRBV2 and TRBJ1-1): EPEVTQTPSHQVTQMGQEVILRCVPISNHLYFYWYRQILGQKVEFLVSFYNNEISEKSEIFDDQFSVERPDGSNFTLKIRSTKLEDSAMYFCASRGTDQATEAFFGQGTRLTVV.

This chain connects TRBV7-9 to TRBJ2-5; 8 nucleotides match TRBD2. The V gene end was trimmed by 11 bases and the J gene end by 5 bases; junction bases not matched to a gene: 7. The CDR3 consists of 12 residues. CDR1 and CDR2 from the germline V gene are SEHNR and FQNEAQ (reference sequence). The CDR3 is CAEPGGPETQYF. The CDR3 DNA follows: TGTGCCGAGCCGGGAGGGCCGGAGACCCAGTACTTC.

The chain has TRBV30 and TRBJ2-7; unclear D gene. This CDR3 comprises 12 residues. CDR1 and CDR2 from the germline V gene are GTSNPN and SVGIG (reference sequence). V lost 5 bases to trimming and J lost 2 bases, with 10 bases between them. In DNA, the CDR3 is TGTGCCTGGGAAAGGGTCCCCTACGAGCAGTACTTC. This encodes CAWERVPYEQYF.

This clone was found many times. V usage is TRBV5-4 and J usage is TRBJ2-1; D remains ambiguous. CDR1 and CDR2 (germline): SGHNT, YYREEE (reference sequence). Trimming took off 4 bases at V and 3 bases at J, with 11 bases between the two ends. The CDR3 is made up of 14 amino acids. Here the CDR3 reads CASSPRRNYNEQFF. The CDR3 DNA reads TGTGCCAGCAGCCCACGGCGGAACTACAATGAGCAGTTCTTC.

CDR3 amino acids: CASIKPAGGGLAEAFF. CDR3 nucleotide sequence: TGTGCCAGCATCAAACCGGCAGGCGGGGGTTTAGCTGAAGCTTTCTTT. The V call is TRBV5-4, the J call TRBJ1-1; the D gene is possibly TRBD1 (5 bases). This CDR3 spans 16 amino acids. Germline V lookup: CDR1 SGHNT, CDR2 YYREEE (reference sequence). V lost 6 bases and J lost 6, with 24 bases in between. Full variable domain (missing parts from reference TRBV5-4 and TRBJ1-1): ETGVTQSPTHLIKTRGQQVTLRCSSQSGHNTVSWYQQALGQGPQFIFQYYREEENGRGNFPPRFSGLQFPNYSSELNVNALELDDSALYLCASIKPAGGGLAEAFFGQGTRLTVV.

The rearrangement links TRBV5-1 to TRBJ1-2, with 9 bases identical to TRBD1. The germline V gene has CDR1 SGHRS and CDR2 YFSETQ. V shed 4 bases and J 2 bases; nucleotides not matched to a gene: 3. This CDR3 region has 14 residues. This CDR3 reads CASSPGQGNYGYTF. The CDR3 DNA reads as TGCGCCAGCAGCCCGGGACAGGGAAACTATGGCTACACCTTC.

V usage is TRBV13 and J usage is TRBJ2-5; 7 positions match TRBD1. V shed 5 bases, J shed 4 bases, and the junction held 4 bases outside the gene matches. CDR3 length: 13 residues. CDR1 and CDR2 from the germline V gene are PRHDT and FYEKMQ (reference sequence). Written as DNA, the CDR3 is TGTGCCAGCAGCCCCCGACAGGGAGAGACCCAGTACTTC. As protein: CASSPRQGETQYF.

V and J are TRBV9 and TRBJ2-5, with D maybe TRBD2 (7 bases). CDR3 size: 15 residues. CDR1 SGDLS and CDR2 YYNGEE come from the germline V gene. Trimming shortened V by 5 bases and J by 5 bases, and 19 bases separated the two germline ends. The CDR3 region is CASSPIGGGGETQYF. The CDR3 DNA sequence: TGTGCCAGCAGTCCCATTGGGGGCGGGGGTGAGACCCAGTACTTC.

The chain employs TRBV10-3 and TRBJ1-5, with D maybe TRBD1 (6 bases). The germline CDR1 and CDR2 sequences are ENHRY and SYGVKD. The V gene lost 4 bases and the J gene lost 6 bases, with 22 bases spanning the gap. The CDR3 sequence is 17 residues long. This chain's CDR3 is CAISARQVDWSGQPQHF. The CDR3 DNA reads TGTGCCATCAGTGCCCGACAGGTAGACTGGTCGGGTCAGCCCCAGCATTTT.

The gene calls are TRBV6-2 or TRBV6-3 and TRBJ1-5, with TRBD1 matching 7 bases. J gave up 3 bases and V 3 bases, and 5 bases lay outside the gene matches. The germline V gene encodes CDR1 MNHEY and CDR2 SVGEGT. The CDR3 has 15 amino acids. CDR3 DNA sequence: TGTGCCAGCAGTTATAGGGGGCCATCCAATCAGCCCCAGCATTTT. Its translation is CASSYRGPSNQPQHF.

The CDR3 spells CASRGSTYEQYF. CDR3 in DNA: TGTGCCAGCAGGGGATCTACCTACGAGCAGTACTTC. The rearrangement links TRBV2 to TRBJ2-7, with no clear D. Trimming stripped 6 bases from V and 2 bases from J, with 8 bases between. Germline CDR1 is SNHLY and CDR2 is FYNNEI. The CDR3 has 12 amino acids.